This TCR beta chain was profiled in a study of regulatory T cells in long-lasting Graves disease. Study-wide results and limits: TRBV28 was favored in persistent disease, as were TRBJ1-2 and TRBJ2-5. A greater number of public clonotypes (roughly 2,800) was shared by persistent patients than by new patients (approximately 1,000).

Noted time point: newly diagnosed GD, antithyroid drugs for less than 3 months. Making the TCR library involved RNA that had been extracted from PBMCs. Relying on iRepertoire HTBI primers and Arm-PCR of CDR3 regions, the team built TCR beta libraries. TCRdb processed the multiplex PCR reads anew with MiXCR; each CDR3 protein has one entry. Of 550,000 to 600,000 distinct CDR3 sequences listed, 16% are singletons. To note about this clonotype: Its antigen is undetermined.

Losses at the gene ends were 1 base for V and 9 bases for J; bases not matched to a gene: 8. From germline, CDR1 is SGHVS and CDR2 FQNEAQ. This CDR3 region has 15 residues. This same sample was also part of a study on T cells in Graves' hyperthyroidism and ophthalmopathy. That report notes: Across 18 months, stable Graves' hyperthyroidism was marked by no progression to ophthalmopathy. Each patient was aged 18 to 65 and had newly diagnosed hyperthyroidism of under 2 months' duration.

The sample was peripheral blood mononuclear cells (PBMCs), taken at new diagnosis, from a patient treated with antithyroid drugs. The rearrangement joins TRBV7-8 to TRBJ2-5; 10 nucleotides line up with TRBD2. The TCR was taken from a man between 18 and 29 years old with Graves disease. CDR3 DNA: TGTGCCAGCAGCTTAGTGCCTAGCGGGAGATCGGCCCAGTACTTC. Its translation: CASSLVPSGRSAQYF.